This passage covers 11 T cell receptor beta chains from one sample sequenced in a study of blood T cell repertoires in COVID-19. Method: immunoSEQ multiplex PCR; TCRdb's copy keeps in-frame clones and lacks some. Of about 110,000 clones listed, 88% are singletons. Sequencing input: peripheral blood. The source is a human donor in a cohort sampled during active COVID-19.

This rearrangement joins TRBV27 to TRBJ2-1; 9 bases align to TRBD1. J gave up 5 bases and V 7 bases, and 12 bases lay outside the gene matches. Germline V gene sequence: CDR1 MNHEY, CDR2 SMNVEV (reference sequence). CDR3 length equals 16 residues. CDR3 sequence: CASTDQQGAGDNEQFF. Here the CDR3 DNA reads TGTGCCAGCACAGATCAACAGGGGGCGGGCGACAATGAGCAGTTCTTC.

CDR3 amino acids: CASSVGAGAGYEQYF. In nucleotides, the CDR3 is TGTGCCAGCAGCGTAGGGGCGGGGGCCGGCTACGAGCAGTACTTC. The chain has TRBV9 and TRBJ2-7; D might be TRBD2 (7 bases). V lost 0 bases and J lost 3, with 13 bases in between. The CDR3 loop spans 15 amino acids. Per the germline V gene, CDR1 is SGDLS and CDR2 is YYNGEE.

This clone was observed a single time. The CDR3 coding sequence is TGTGCCACCAGTGATGACAGCTCTGGGGCCAACGTCCTGACTTTC. Residues: CATSDDSSGANVLTF. The chain combines TRBV24-1 with TRBJ2-6; a weak D match, TRBD1 (5 bases). CDR1 and CDR2 from the germline V gene are KGHDR and SFDVKD. Trimming shortened V by 3 bases and J by 0 bases, and 5 bases separated the two germline ends. This CDR3 comprises 15 residues.

The rearrangement joins TRBV27 to TRBJ1-1; D possibly corresponds to TRBD1 (6 bases). This CDR3 spans 13 amino acids. CDR1 is MNHEY, CDR2 SMNVEV, per germline (reference sequence). The V end was cut by 3 bases, the J end by 7 bases, with 12 bases between. CDR3 nucleotide sequence: TGTGCCAGCAGTTTGGGTCAGGGGTTTGAAGCTTTCTTT. The encoded protein is CASSLGQGFEAFF.

The rearrangement joins TRBV12-3 or TRBV12-4 to TRBJ1-1; TRBD1 agrees at 7 bases. V shed 7 bases, J shed 6 bases, and the junction held 8 bases outside the gene matches. The CDR3 runs to 13 residues. Written as DNA, the CDR3 is TGTGCCAGCATTCTTACCCAGGGGGCTGAAGCTTTCTTT. Its translation is CASILTQGAEAFF.

The chain couples TRBV2 to TRBJ2-2; a possible D gene is TRBD1 (5 bases). CDR1 SNHLY and CDR2 FYNNEI come from the germline V gene. Trimming left V 4 bases short and J 2 bases short, with 11 bases between. CDR3 length: 15 residues. The DNA of the CDR3 is TGTGCCAGCAGTGTTAGGGGCCCAAACACCGGGGAGCTGTTTTTT. This sequence encodes CASSVRGPNTGELFF.

V gene TRBV2 combines with J gene TRBJ1-2; 11 nucleotides agree with TRBD1. The CDR3 contains 18 residues. With V trimmed by 1 base and J by 5 bases, 12 bases remained unmatched. CDR1 and CDR2 (germline): SNHLY, FYNNEI. The CDR3 coding sequence is TGTGCCAGCAGTGAAGGGACAGGGGGCCCCCAATTGGGGTATGGCTACACCTTC. It is translated as CASSEGTGGPQLGYGYTF.

The chain recombines TRBV2 with TRBJ1-1; maybe TRBD1 (5 bases). The ends were cut back, 11 bases at V and 0 bases at J, with 16 bases in the middle. This CDR3 is 14 amino acids long. CDR1 is SNHLY, CDR2 FYNNEI, per germline. The CDR3 coding sequence is TGTGCCCCCCACGGGGGAGCCTTGAACACTGAAGCTTTCTTT. It encodes CAPHGGALNTEAFF.

V gene TRBV9 combines with J gene TRBJ2-3; the match to TRBD2 covers 16 bases. The CDR3 length is 16 residues. V lost 4 bases, J lost 3 bases, and 2 bases stayed unmatched. The germline CDR1 and CDR2 sequences are SGDLS and YYNGEE. This CDR3 is CASSRGLAGGTDTQYF. In DNA form, the CDR3 reads TGTGCCAGCAGCCGGGGACTAGCGGGAGGGACAGATACGCAGTATTTT.

This chain uses TRBV28 with TRBJ2-5; D not certain. V dropped 8 bases and J dropped 5 bases, with 6 bases sitting between them. There are 10 residues in the CDR3. The V gene's germline CDR1 is MDHEN and CDR2 SYDVKM. CDR3 loop: CASSGETQYF. In nucleotides, the CDR3 is TGTGCCAGCTCCGGGGAGACCCAGTACTTC. The complete variable domain, with remaining parts taken from reference TRBV28 and TRBJ2-5, reads DVKVTQSSRYLVKRTGEKVFLECVQDMDHENMFWYRQDPGLGLRLIYFSYDVKMKEKGDIPEGYSVSREKKERFSLILESASTNQTSMYLCASSGETQYFGPGTRLLVL.

Concerning this clone itself: The sample carries other DNA sequences with the same CDR3. This chain connects TRBV27 to TRBJ2-7; 8 bases are a match to TRBD1. Germline V gene sequence: CDR1 MNHEY, CDR2 SMNVEV (reference sequence). Trimming at V came to 3 bases and at J to 3 bases, leaving 4 bases not matched to a gene. This CDR3 is 14 amino acids long. The CDR3: CASSFGTGGYEQYF. CDR3 bases: TGTGCCAGCAGTTTCGGGACAGGAGGCTACGAGCAGTACTTC.